Each of the 8 T cell receptor beta chains below was sequenced from the same sample in a study of regulatory T cells in long-lasting Graves disease. In building TCR beta libraries, iRepertoire HTBI primers were used together with Arm-PCR of CDR3 regions. From the multiplex PCR reads, TCRdb called clonotypes with MiXCR, one entry per CDR3 protein. This table holds about 420,000 distinct CDR3 sequences, roughly 15% found once. Time point defined: newly diagnosed GD, antithyroid drugs for less than 3 months. PBMCs provided the RNA from which the TCR library was made. The sample was also reused in another study, on T cells in Graves' hyperthyroidism and ophthalmopathy.

The material sequenced was peripheral blood mononuclear cells (PBMCs), taken at new diagnosis, from a patient treated with antithyroid drugs. The receptor source for this set is a woman aged 18 to 35 with Graves disease.

The chain links TRBV20-1 to TRBJ2-5; D is unclear. Germline CDR1 DFQATT, CDR2 SNEGSKA (reference sequence). V dropped 3 bases and J dropped 1 base, with 9 bases sitting between them. The CDR3 covers 13 residues. CDR3 sequence (DNA): TGCAGTGCTAGTTTGTTTAGCCAAGAGACCCAGTACTTC. Translating it yields CSASLFSQETQYF.

This chain links TRBV6-1 with TRBJ2-1; TRBD1 is a possible D gene (5 bases). The germline gives CDR1 MNHNS, CDR2 SASEGT. The V end lost 3 bases, the J end lost 2 bases, and 11 bases lay between the germline ends. The CDR3 runs 15 residues. This CDR3 is CASSEGLGPYNEQFF. Written as DNA, the CDR3 is TGTGCCAGCAGTGAGGGGCTAGGGCCCTACAATGAGCAGTTCTTC.

The rearrangement links TRBV6-2 or TRBV6-3 to TRBJ2-1, with 10 bases that match TRBD2. Germline CDR1 and CDR2: MNHEY and SVGEGT. This CDR3 has 13 residues. Germline trimming cut 5 bases from V and 15 bases from J; bases unmatched to any gene: 10. The CDR3 DNA reads as TGTGCCAGCAGTCACGCCAGCGGGAGGGCCCTGTTCTTC. Amino acids: CASSHASGRALFF.

A few counts support this clonotype. The rearrangement joins TRBV11-3 to TRBJ1-1; maybe TRBD1 (6 bases). CDR3 length: 14 amino acids. V lost 2 bases and J lost 1, with 8 bases in between. The germline V gene encodes CDR1 SGHNT and CDR2 YENEEA. Written as DNA, the CDR3 is TGTGCCAGCAGCTTAAGGACAGCGAACACTGAAGCTTTCTTT. Protein sequence: CASSLRTANTEAFF.

This clonotype came up many times. The rearrangement joins TRBV28 to TRBJ1-1, with 11 bases that match TRBD1. Germline CDR1 reads MDHEN; CDR2 reads SYDVKM. CDR3 size: 14 residues. V shed 4 bases and J 6 bases; nucleotides not matched to a gene: 4. In DNA, the CDR3 is TGTGCCAGCAGTTCACCGGGACAGGGGGCTGAAGCTTTCTTT. Its protein is CASSSPGQGAEAFF.

The genes are TRBV25-1 and TRBJ2-1, with 8 bases fitting TRBD1. V dropped 2 bases and J dropped 0; count of bases not matched to a gene: 3. CDR3 length: 16 residues. Germline V gene data show CDR1 as MGHDK and CDR2 as SYGVNS. The CDR3 loop is CASSEHRGSSYNEQFF. CDR3 sequence (DNA): TGTGCCAGCAGTGAACACAGGGGGAGCTCCTACAATGAGCAGTTCTTC.

This clonotype was seen at least ten times. J is TRBJ1-6 and V is TRBV9, with D maybe TRBD1 (6 bases). The CDR3 loop spans 14 amino acids. With 0 bases removed from V and 5 bases from J, the gap between germline ends came to 6 bases. Germline-derived CDR1 and CDR2 are SGDLS and YYNGEE. The CDR3 region is CASSVDRDNSPLHF. The CDR3 DNA is TGTGCCAGCAGCGTAGACAGGGATAATTCACCCCTCCACTTT.

This clonotype has a count of ten or more. V and J are TRBV18 and TRBJ2-7; D may correspond to TRBD1 or TRBD2 (5 bases each). Per the germline V gene, CDR1 is KGHSH and CDR2 is LQKENI. The CDR3 has 12 amino acids. The V gene lost 2 bases and the J gene lost 6 bases, with 8 bases spanning the gap. The CDR3 region has the DNA TGTGCCAGCTCACCAGGGGGTTCCGAGCAGTACTTC. Its translation is CASSPGGSEQYF.